This T cell receptor (beta chain) stems from a study of cytomegalovirus exposure and HLA in healthy donors. Profiling relied on immunoSEQ multiplex PCR, and the TCRdb table lists in-frame clones only, not all of them. The sample includes some 100,000 clones, around 86% of them seen just once. Trimming took off 1 base at V and 1 base at J, with 10 bases between the two ends. The germline gives CDR1 SGDLS, CDR2 YYNGEE. CDR3 size: 15 residues. The chain employs TRBV9 and TRBJ2-3, with D uncertain. The TCR comes from a man aged 18-30 years in good health and CMV-seronegative. The sequencing input was PBMCs. The CDR3 DNA is TGTGCCAGCAGCGTACAATTTCTAGGCACAGATACGCAGTATTTT. Its translation: CASSVQFLGTDTQYF.